This T cell receptor beta chain was identified during a study of monozygotic twins with inflammatory bowel disease. From germline, CDR1 is SGHTA and CDR2 FQGNSA. The CDR3 is 14 residues long. TCRdb re-called the 5' RACE reads and catalogs CDR3 proteins one per entry, DNA excluded. This table holds over 90,000 distinct CDR3 sequences. This clonotype originated in a human donor with ulcerative colitis or Crohn's disease, or a healthy co-twin of an affected twin (not recorded which). The source material was blood. The chain uses TRBV7-2 and TRBJ1-1; the D call of TRBD1 rests on TCRdb alone, since no DNA is present to check it. The CDR3 sequence is CASSAYRGNTEAFF.